Presented here are 16 T cell receptor beta chains from one specimen sequenced in a study of T cell changes during pregnancy in multiple sclerosis. The table came from immunoSEQ multiplex PCR; TCRdb's copy has only in-frame clones and leaves some out. The profile shows about 38,000 clones, around 90% of them singletons. Sequencing was performed on CD8+ T cells from peripheral blood mononuclear cells, taken after pregnancy. Source of these receptors: a female donor with multiple sclerosis, enrolled in a pregnancy study.

The chain employs TRBV30 and TRBJ2-7, with 8 nucleotides matching TRBD1. The germline V gene has CDR1 GTSNPN and CDR2 SVGIG (reference sequence). V shed 3 bases, J shed 4 bases, and the junction held 8 bases outside the gene matches. The CDR3 spans 14 residues. The CDR3 DNA sequence: TGTGCCTGGAGCTGGGCAGGGGGCAGATACGAGCAGTACTTC. Its translation is CAWSWAGGRYEQYF.

This sequence joins TRBV18 and TRBJ2-1, with D possibly TRBD1 on 6 matching bases. The CDR3 has 17 residues. In germline, CDR1 is KGHSH, CDR2 LQKENI. V was trimmed by 3 bases and J by 9 bases, leaving 24 bases between them. The CDR3, as DNA: TGTGCCAGCTCACCCCCGGATAACAGGGTCGACCAGGGTGAGCAGTTCTTC. Residues: CASSPPDNRVDQGEQFF. Full variable domain (outside the CDR3, taken from reference TRBV18 and TRBJ2-1): NAGVMQNPRHLVRRRGQEARLRCSPMKGHSHVYWYRQLPEEGLKFMVYLQKENIIDESGMPKERFSAEFPKEGPSILRIQQVVRGDSAAYFCASSPPDNRVDQGEQFFGPGTRLTVL.

The V and J genes are TRBV30 and TRBJ2-2; 9 nucleotides align to TRBD1. CDR1 and CDR2 (germline): GTSNPN, SVGIG (reference sequence). Trimming cost V 2 bases and J 6 bases; bases outside gene matches: 7. This CDR3 contains 15 residues. The CDR3 nucleotides read TGTGCCTGGAGTTTCCGGGACAGGGATGCCGGGGAGCTGTTTTTT. It specifies CAWSFRDRDAGELFF.

V is TRBV4-1 and J is TRBJ1-1; 7 bases map to TRBD1. Germline loops: CDR1 MGHRA, CDR2 YSYEKL. After removal of 4 bases from V and 3 bases from J, the junction contained 11 bases not matched to a gene. The CDR3 contains 16 residues. The CDR3 reads CASSPQYLGQYTEAFF. In DNA, the CDR3 is TGCGCCAGCAGCCCGCAGTACTTGGGACAGTACACTGAAGCTTTCTTT.

This clone is deemed medium-sized. This chain links TRBV27 with TRBJ2-5; the match to TRBD2 covers 10 bases. V shed 5 bases and J 7 bases; nucleotides not matched to a gene: 7. This CDR3 contains 14 residues. In germline, CDR1 is MNHEY, CDR2 SMNVEV (reference sequence). The chain's CDR3 is CASSRTSGEGTQYF. CDR3 DNA sequence: TGTGCCAGCAGTAGGACTAGCGGAGAGGGGACCCAGTACTTC.

The V and J genes are TRBV4-1 and TRBJ1-2, with D perhaps TRBD1 (6 bases). CDR1 is MGHRA and CDR2 is YSYEKL in the germline V gene. The CDR3 is made up of 15 amino acids. V lost 4 bases, J lost 4 bases, and 16 bases lay in between. CDR3 sequence: CASSLFGEDSYGYTF. The CDR3, as DNA: TGCGCCAGCAGCCTTTTTGGCGAGGACAGCTATGGCTACACCTTC.

J is TRBJ2-3 and V is TRBV6-4; possibly TRBD1 for D (6 bases). The CDR3 sequence is 13 residues long. Germline V CDR1 and CDR2: MRHNA, SNTAGT. The V and J ends lost 4 bases and 6 bases respectively, with 11 bases between them. CDR3: CASSVGQRDTQYF. The CDR3 nucleotides read TGTGCCAGCAGTGTAGGACAGCGGGATACGCAGTATTTT.

The chain combines TRBV9 with TRBJ1-5, with D maybe TRBD1 (5 bases). Germline V gene sequence: CDR1 SGDLS, CDR2 YYNGEE. The CDR3 has 15 residues. Trimming took 0 bases from V and 0 from J, leaving 7 bases between them. CDR3 protein: CASSVGGLSNQPQHF. The CDR3 region has the DNA TGTGCCAGCAGCGTAGGGGGCCTTAGCAATCAGCCCCAGCATTTT.

This clone has just one count. The DNA of the CDR3 is TGTGCCAGCAGCTTAGCCCGGGGGGTCGGGACCGGGGAGCTGTTTTTT. Its translation is CASSLARGVGTGELFF. The V gene is TRBV7-9, the J gene TRBJ2-2; 7 bases align to TRBD2. Germline trimming cut 0 bases from V and 5 bases from J; bases unmatched to any gene: 6. This CDR3 region has 16 residues. Germline V lookup: CDR1 SEHNR, CDR2 FQNEAQ (reference sequence).

The rearrangement links TRBV27 to TRBJ2-2; D might be TRBD1 (6 bases). Trimming removed 5 bases at V and 5 bases at J, with 15 bases between. CDR3 size: 15 residues. Germline V gene lookup returns CDR1 MNHEY and CDR2 SMNVEV (reference sequence). The CDR3 loop reads CASSIRQVDTGELFF. CDR3 sequence (DNA): TGTGCCAGCAGTATACGACAGGTTGATACCGGGGAGCTGTTTTTT.

This chain connects TRBV10-2 to TRBJ2-5, with a possible D match to TRBD2 (5 bases). The DNA end lines up better with TRBJ2-7; the J call may be wrong. From germline, CDR1 is WSHSY and CDR2 SAAADI. The CDR3 has 14 residues. DNA of the CDR3: TGCGCCAGCAGTGAAGGTGGGCGGGTCTACGAGCAGTACTTC. Its protein is CASSEGGRVYEQYF.

This clone was counted once. The CDR3 DNA sequence: TGTGCCAGCAGTCCCGGACAGGACCGCTATGGCTACACCTTC. Translating it yields CASSPGQDRYGYTF. The chain carries TRBV27 and TRBJ1-2; 7 bases map to TRBD1. This CDR3 has 14 amino acids. Germline CDR1 and CDR2: MNHEY and SMNVEV (reference sequence). V lost 5 bases and J lost 4; bases outside the gene matches: 7.

This clone was recorded only once. This chain links TRBV7-9 with TRBJ1-2, with D perhaps TRBD1 (5 bases). Germline loops: CDR1 SEHNR, CDR2 FQNEAQ (reference sequence). The V and J ends lost 5 bases and 3 bases respectively, with 13 bases between them. The length of the CDR3 is 14 residues. The DNA of the CDR3 is TGTGCCAGCAGCCCAGGTCAGGGCTACTATGGCTACACCTTC. Encoded protein: CASSPGQGYYGYTF. The variable domain in full, with the rest retrieved from reference TRBV7-9 and TRBJ1-2, is DTGVSQNPRHKITKRGQNVTFRCDPISEHNRLYWYRQTLGQGPEFLTYFQNEAQLEKSRLLSDRFSAERPKGSFSTLEIQRTEQGDSAMYLCASSPGQGYYGYTFGSGTRLTVV.

The chain combines TRBV19 with TRBJ2-7; the D is unclear. V lost 4 bases and J 3 bases, leaving 10 bases between the germline ends. This CDR3 is 13 amino acids long. The germline CDR1 and CDR2 sequences are LNHDA and SQIVND (reference sequence). The DNA of the CDR3 is TGTGCCAGTAGTAGTTATCACTACTACGAGCAGTACTTC. The encoded protein is CASSSYHYYEQYF.

CDR3 nucleotide sequence: TGTGCCAGCAGCCCCCTTACTAGCGGGGGGGCGACAGATACGCAGTATTTT. It specifies CASSPLTSGGATDTQYF. The rearrangement links TRBV27 to TRBJ2-3; 13 bases align to TRBD2. This CDR3 has 17 residues. From germline, CDR1 is MNHEY and CDR2 SMNVEV (reference sequence). The junction had 9 bases not matched to a gene; V was cut back by 6 bases and J by 3 bases.

The sample holds one count of this clone. The genes are TRBV5-8 and TRBJ1-1; 7 bases are shared with TRBD1. The V gene's germline CDR1 is SGHTS and CDR2 YDEGEE. This CDR3 contains 14 residues. The trim removed 6 bases at V and 8 bases at J, leaving 13 bases unmatched. CDR3: CASNRPGQRLEAFF. The DNA of the CDR3 is TGTGCCAGCAACCGCCCGGGACAGAGACTAGAAGCTTTCTTT.